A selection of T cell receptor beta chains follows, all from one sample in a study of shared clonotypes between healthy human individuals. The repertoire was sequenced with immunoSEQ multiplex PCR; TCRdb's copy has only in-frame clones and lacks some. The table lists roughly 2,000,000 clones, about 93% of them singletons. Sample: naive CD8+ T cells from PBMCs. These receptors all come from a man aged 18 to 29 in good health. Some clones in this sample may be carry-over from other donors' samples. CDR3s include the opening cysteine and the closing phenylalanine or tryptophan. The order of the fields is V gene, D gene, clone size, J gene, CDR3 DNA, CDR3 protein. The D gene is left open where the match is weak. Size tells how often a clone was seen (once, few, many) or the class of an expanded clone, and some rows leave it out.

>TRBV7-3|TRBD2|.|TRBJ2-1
TGTGCCAGCAGCTCCTCCGGGACTAGTAGCGACAATGAGCAGTTCTTC
CASSSSGTSSDNEQFF
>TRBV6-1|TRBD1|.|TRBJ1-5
TGTGCCAGCAGTGACGGCAGGGGGCTGAATCAGCCCCAGCATTTT
CASSDGRGLNQPQHF
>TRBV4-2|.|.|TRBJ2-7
TGTGCCAGCAGCCAAGATAGGGATGAGCAGTACTTC
CASSQDRDEQYF
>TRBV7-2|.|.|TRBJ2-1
TGTGCCAGCAGCTTAAGAAGCGACTCCTACAATGAGCAGTTCTTC
CASSLRSDSYNEQFF
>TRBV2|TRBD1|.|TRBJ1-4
TGTGCCAGCAGTGTCTTGAGAGGGGGCACAGGTGAAAAACTGTTTTTT
CASSVLRGGTGEKLFF
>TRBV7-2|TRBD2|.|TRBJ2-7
TGTGCCAGCAGCTTAGCGAGGGCTAGCGGGGGTCCCAGGCTATTGGCCTACGAGCAGTACTTC
CASSLARASGGPRLLAYEQYF
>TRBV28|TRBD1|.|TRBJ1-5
TGTGCCAGCAAAAAGGGACAGGGGAATCAGCCCCAGCATTTT
CASKKGQGNQPQHF
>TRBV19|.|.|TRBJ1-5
TGTGCCAGTAGTATAGCGCCCAGGGAAAATCAGCCCCAGCATTTT
CASSIAPRENQPQHF
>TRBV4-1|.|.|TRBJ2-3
TGCGCCAGCAGCCAAGACTATGGACGGAGAGGGACAGATACGCAGTATTTT
CASSQDYGRRGTDTQYF
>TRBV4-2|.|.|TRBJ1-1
TGTGCCAGCAGCCAAGATTGGGAAACTGAAGCTTTCTTT
CASSQDWETEAFF
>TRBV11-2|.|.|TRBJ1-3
TGTGCCAGCAGCCAAGTCGGTTACGGAAACACCATATATTTT
CASSQVGYGNTIYF
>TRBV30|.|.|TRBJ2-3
TGTGCCTGGACTGCTGATTACACAGATACGCAGTATTTT
CAWTADYTDTQYF
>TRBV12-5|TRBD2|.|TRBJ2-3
TGTGCTAGTGGTTCCACGGCTAGCGGGACTTTCACAGATACGCAGTATTTT
CASGSTASGTFTDTQYF
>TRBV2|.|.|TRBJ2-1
TGTGCCAGCAGTGAAGGGGTGAATGAGCAGTTCTTC
CASSEGVNEQFF
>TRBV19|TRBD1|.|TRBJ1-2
TGTGCCAGTAGTTTCGGGACAGGGACCGATGGCTACACCTTC
CASSFGTGTDGYTF
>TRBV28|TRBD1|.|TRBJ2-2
TGTGCCAGCAGTAGACCCTTCGGACGGGACAGGCCGCTGTTTTTT
CASSRPFGRDRPLFF
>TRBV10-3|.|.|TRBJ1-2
TGTGCCATCAGTGACTCCGGACAGCCATACGATGGCTACACCTTC
CAISDSGQPYDGYTF
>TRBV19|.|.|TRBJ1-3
TGTGCCAGTAGTTCCACGCTTCGGGACCCTCGCGGTCACAAAGGAAACACCATATATTTT
CASSSTLRDPRGHKGNTIYF
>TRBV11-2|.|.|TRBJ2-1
TGTGCCAGCAGCTTAGACGGGGGGGACAGGAAGAATGAGCAGTTCTTC
CASSLDGGDRKNEQFF
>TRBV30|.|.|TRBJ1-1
TGTGCCTGGGAGCTCTCCTTGAACACTGAAGCTTTCTTT
CAWELSLNTEAFF
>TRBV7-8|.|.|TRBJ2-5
TGTGCCAGCAGCTTAACGGGGACCGCGTACCAAGAGACCCAGTACTTC
CASSLTGTAYQETQYF
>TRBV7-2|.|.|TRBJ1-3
TGTGCCAGCAGCCCTCTAGCCGGGGGACCCTCCTCTGGAAACACCATATATTTT
CASSPLAGGPSSGNTIYF
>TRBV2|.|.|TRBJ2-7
TGTGCCAGCAGTCCAGTTGTCGAGCAGTACTTC
CASSPVVEQYF
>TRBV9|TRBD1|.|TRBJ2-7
TGTGCCAGCAGCGTAGCTGGGACAGGAACGTACGAGCAGTACTTC
CASSVAGTGTYEQYF
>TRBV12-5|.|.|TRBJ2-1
TGTGCTAGTGGACCGGACAGCAATGAGCAGTTCTTC
CASGPDSNEQFF
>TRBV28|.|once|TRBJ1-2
TGTGCCAGCAGTCCCCACCGGACCTATGGCTACACCTTC
CASSPHRTYGYTF
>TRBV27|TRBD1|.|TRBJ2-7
TGTGCCAGCAGTTTGGGGGGACAGGGGGCCTACGAGCAGTACTTC
CASSLGGQGAYEQYF